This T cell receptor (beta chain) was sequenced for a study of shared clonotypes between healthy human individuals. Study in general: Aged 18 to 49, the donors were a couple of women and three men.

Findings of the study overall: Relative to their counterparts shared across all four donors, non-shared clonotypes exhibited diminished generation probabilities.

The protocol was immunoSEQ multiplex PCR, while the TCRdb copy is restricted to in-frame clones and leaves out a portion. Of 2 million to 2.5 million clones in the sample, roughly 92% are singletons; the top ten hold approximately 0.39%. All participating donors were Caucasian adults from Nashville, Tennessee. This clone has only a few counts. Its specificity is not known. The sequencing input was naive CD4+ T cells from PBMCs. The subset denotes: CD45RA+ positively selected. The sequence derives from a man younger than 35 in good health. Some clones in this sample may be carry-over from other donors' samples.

The CDR3 reads CASSERGSPYNEQFF. CDR3 coding DNA: TGTGCCAGCAGTGAACGGGGATCCCCCTACAATGAGCAGTTCTTC. This chain links TRBV2 with TRBJ2-1, with D possibly matching TRBD2 (5 bases). Trimming pared 2 bases from V and 2 bases from J, leaving 10 bases between. Per germline, CDR1 SNHLY and CDR2 FYNNEI. The CDR3 sequence is 15 residues long.